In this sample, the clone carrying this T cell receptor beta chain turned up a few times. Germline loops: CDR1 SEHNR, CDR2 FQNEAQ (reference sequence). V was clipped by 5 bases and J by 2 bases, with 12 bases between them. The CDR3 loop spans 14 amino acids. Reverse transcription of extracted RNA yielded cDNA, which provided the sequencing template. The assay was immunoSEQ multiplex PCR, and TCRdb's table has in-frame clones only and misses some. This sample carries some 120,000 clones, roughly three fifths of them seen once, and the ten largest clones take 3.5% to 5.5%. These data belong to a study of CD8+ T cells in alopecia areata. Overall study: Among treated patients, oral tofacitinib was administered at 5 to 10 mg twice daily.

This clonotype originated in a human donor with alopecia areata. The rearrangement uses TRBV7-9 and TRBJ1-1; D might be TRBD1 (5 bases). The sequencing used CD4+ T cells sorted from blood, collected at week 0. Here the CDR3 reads CASSLGTDNTEAFF. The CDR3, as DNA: TGTGCCAGCAGCCTCGGGACGGATAACACTGAAGCTTTCTTT.